A selection of T cell receptor beta chains follows, all from one sample in a study of CD8 T cells in ankylosing spondylitis. TCRdb used MiXCR to reprocess the 5' RACE reads, holding one entry per CDR3 protein. The profile shows 300,000 to 400,000 distinct CDR3 sequences, approximately 20% of them singletons. The sequenced material came from blood, either unsorted or a sorted T cell fraction (not recorded which). The receptors shown here come from a male donor with ankylosing spondylitis. Both conserved end residues are part of each CDR3. A D gene is named only where the DNA matches it firmly. Clone size is shown for a subset of rows, as once, few, many or a class of expanded clone.

j_gene: TRBJ2-3; v_gene: TRBV5-1; d_gene: NA; abundance: few; CDR3nt: TGCGCCAGCAGCTTGGAGGGCCTTAGGGATACGCAGTATTTT; CDR3aa: CASSLEGLRDTQYF
j_gene: TRBJ1-2; v_gene: TRBV20-1; d_gene: NA; abundance: NA; CDR3nt: TGCAGTGCCCGAGAAGACCAGGCCCTTGGCTACACCTTC; CDR3aa: CSAREDQALGYTF
j_gene: TRBJ2-3; v_gene: TRBV6-2/TRBV6-3; d_gene: TRBD1; abundance: NA; CDR3nt: TGTGCCAGCAGTCACCGACCTGACAGGGGGGCAGATACGCAGTATTTT; CDR3aa: CASSHRPDRGADTQYF
j_gene: TRBJ2-1; v_gene: TRBV3-1; d_gene: NA; abundance: NA; CDR3nt: TGTGCCAGCAGTCTAACTTCGGGGTCTGAGCAGTTCTTC; CDR3aa: CASSLTSGSEQFF
j_gene: TRBJ2-5; v_gene: TRBV25-1; d_gene: NA; abundance: few; CDR3nt: TGTGCCAGCAGTGTTAGTACCCAAGAGACCCAGTACTTC; CDR3aa: CASSVSTQETQYF
j_gene: TRBJ2-7; v_gene: TRBV14; d_gene: NA; abundance: few; CDR3nt: TGTGCCAGCAGCCAAGGGTTCTACGAGCAGTACTTC; CDR3aa: CASSQGFYEQYF
j_gene: TRBJ1-1; v_gene: TRBV20-1; d_gene: NA; abundance: many; CDR3nt: TGCAGTGCTAGACGGCGGCTTCCGATGAACACTGAAGCTTTCTTT; CDR3aa: CSARRRLPMNTEAFF
j_gene: TRBJ1-2; v_gene: TRBV7-2; d_gene: NA; abundance: NA; CDR3nt: TGTGCCAGCAGCTTGCCCGGGACGGTCCTCTACACCTTC; CDR3aa: CASSLPGTVLYTF
j_gene: TRBJ2-1; v_gene: TRBV20-1; d_gene: NA; abundance: NA; CDR3nt: TGCAGTGCTAGACCCGCGGGTGCCCTCTACAATGAGCAGTTCTTC; CDR3aa: CSARPAGALYNEQFF
j_gene: TRBJ2-1; v_gene: TRBV7-7; d_gene: NA; abundance: NA; CDR3nt: TGTGCTAGCAGCCGCGGGGCAGGGATGAATGAGCAGTTCTTC; CDR3aa: CASSRGAGMNEQFF
j_gene: TRBJ2-7; v_gene: TRBV11-2; d_gene: TRBD2; abundance: NA; CDR3nt: TGTGCCAGCAGCCTCCGCACTAGCGGGAGGGCAGCCTACGAGCAGTACTTC; CDR3aa: CASSLRTSGRAAYEQYF
j_gene: TRBJ2-3; v_gene: TRBV12-3/TRBV12-4; d_gene: TRBD2; abundance: NA; CDR3nt: TGTGCCAGCAGTGGGACTAGCGGTATAACAGATACGCAGTATTTT; CDR3aa: CASSGTSGITDTQYF
j_gene: TRBJ2-1; v_gene: TRBV6-5; d_gene: TRBD2; abundance: NA; CDR3nt: TGTGCCAGCAGTTACTCGCTAGCGGGAGTTGGTGAGCAGTTCTTC; CDR3aa: CASSYSLAGVGEQFF
j_gene: TRBJ1-1; v_gene: TRBV5-1; d_gene: TRBD1; abundance: NA; CDR3nt: TGCGCCAGCAGCTTGGCCGGTCCAGGACAGGGTGCTGGGAACACTGAAGCTTTCTTT; CDR3aa: CASSLAGPGQGAGNTEAFF
j_gene: TRBJ2-3; v_gene: TRBV28; d_gene: TRBD2; abundance: few; CDR3nt: TGTGCCAGCCAGGAGCGGGATGGGAGCACAGATACGCAGTATTTT; CDR3aa: CASQERDGSTDTQYF
j_gene: TRBJ2-3; v_gene: TRBV14; d_gene: TRBD1; abundance: NA; CDR3nt: TGTGCCAGCAGTCAACCGGGACAGGGTCCAGATACGCAGTATTTT; CDR3aa: CASSQPGQGPDTQYF
j_gene: TRBJ2-4; v_gene: TRBV27; d_gene: NA; abundance: few; CDR3nt: TGTGCCAGCAGTTTATCCGGACAGACCTCAGGCATTCAGTACTTC; CDR3aa: CASSLSGQTSGIQYF
j_gene: TRBJ2-3; v_gene: TRBV6-5; d_gene: NA; abundance: NA; CDR3nt: TGTGCCAGCAGTCGAGGGTCAGATACGCAGTATTTT; CDR3aa: CASSRGSDTQYF
j_gene: TRBJ1-1; v_gene: TRBV6-4; d_gene: NA; abundance: few; CDR3nt: TGTGCCAGCAAATTGTCCATGGGGAACACTGAAGCTTTCTTT; CDR3aa: CASKLSMGNTEAFF
j_gene: TRBJ2-7; v_gene: TRBV29-1; d_gene: NA; abundance: NA; CDR3nt: TGCAGCGTTGAGCCATTATCGACCGATAACTACGAGCAGTACTTC; CDR3aa: CSVEPLSTDNYEQYF
j_gene: TRBJ2-7; v_gene: TRBV7-6; d_gene: NA; abundance: NA; CDR3nt: TGTGCCAGCAGCTTAGACCCCCCCGGGATAAGGGGGTTATCCTACGAGCAGTACTTC; CDR3aa: CASSLDPPGIRGLSYEQYF
j_gene: TRBJ1-1; v_gene: TRBV3-1; d_gene: NA; abundance: many; CDR3nt: TGTGCCAGCAGATCCAGGGCAGGTGAAGCTTTCTTT; CDR3aa: CASRSRAGEAFF
j_gene: TRBJ2-3; v_gene: TRBV29-1; d_gene: NA; abundance: NA; CDR3nt: TGCAGCGCCCCGAAACGGGAGTCGGCAGATACGCAGTATTTT; CDR3aa: CSAPKRESADTQYF
j_gene: TRBJ2-1; v_gene: TRBV5-1; d_gene: NA; abundance: many; CDR3nt: TGCGCCAGCAGCTTGTCGGAGGTCGACAATGAGCAGTTCTTC; CDR3aa: CASSLSEVDNEQFF
j_gene: TRBJ1-2; v_gene: TRBV7-2; d_gene: NA; abundance: NA; CDR3nt: TGTGCCAGCCTAGCACAGCTGAACTATGGCTACACCTTC; CDR3aa: CASLAQLNYGYTF
j_gene: TRBJ2-1; v_gene: TRBV29-1; d_gene: TRBD2; abundance: NA; CDR3nt: TGCAGCGTTCTGTTGGCTAGCGGGGACACAAATGAGCAGTTCTTC; CDR3aa: CSVLLASGDTNEQFF
j_gene: TRBJ2-3; v_gene: TRBV4-2; d_gene: TRBD2; abundance: few; CDR3nt: TGTGCCAGCAGCCAAGCGGCGGGAGAATCTACAGATACGCAGTATTTT; CDR3aa: CASSQAAGESTDTQYF
j_gene: TRBJ1-6; v_gene: TRBV7-9; d_gene: TRBD1; abundance: few; CDR3nt: TGTGCCAGCAGCTTGTCGGCAGGGGGCGGGGGATCACCCCTTCACTTT; CDR3aa: CASSLSAGGGGSPLHF
j_gene: TRBJ1-2; v_gene: TRBV24-1; d_gene: NA; abundance: few; CDR3nt: TGTGCCACCAGTGACCCGGGACTGCCAAACTATGGCTACACCTTC; CDR3aa: CATSDPGLPNYGYTF
j_gene: TRBJ1-1; v_gene: TRBV12-3/TRBV12-4; d_gene: NA; abundance: few; CDR3nt: TGTGCCAGCGCCACCGCGACTGAAGCTTTCTTT; CDR3aa: CASATATEAFF
j_gene: TRBJ2-7; v_gene: TRBV20-1; d_gene: NA; abundance: NA; CDR3nt: TGCAGTGCTAAACCTCGCCGGGGGGAGCAGTACTTC; CDR3aa: CSAKPRRGEQYF
j_gene: TRBJ1-1; v_gene: TRBV12-3/TRBV12-4; d_gene: NA; abundance: NA; CDR3nt: TGTGCCAGCAGTTTGGGAGGTGCCCGGAACACTGAAGCTTTCTTT; CDR3aa: CASSLGGARNTEAFF
j_gene: TRBJ2-7; v_gene: TRBV10-3; d_gene: NA; abundance: NA; CDR3nt: TGTGCCATCAACGCAGGGTCGGGCGAGCAGTACTTC; CDR3aa: CAINAGSGEQYF
j_gene: TRBJ2-3; v_gene: TRBV20-1; d_gene: TRBD2; abundance: NA; CDR3nt: TGCAGCGCCCTCCATGGGACTAGCTCCACAGATACGCAGTATTTT; CDR3aa: CSALHGTSSTDTQYF